This entry lists 22 T cell receptor beta chains sequenced from one sample in a study of beta chain features in type 1 diabetes (dated 2018 in TCRdb). The receptor library was made with the immunoSEQ multiplex PCR assay. The High Capacity cDNA Reverse Transcription Kit was used to reverse transcribe all of the isolated RNA, meaning that expressed TCRB transcripts were what got sequenced. Drawn from immuneACCESS, this table holds only the in-frame rearrangements with V and J called that TCRdb kept. Clones are partly lost; checked studies trace under half to an unresolved V gene and leave the rest unexplained. The sample records fewer than 150,000 clones, roughly 7.2% of which are singletons. In total, the top ten clones hold around 1.5% of the sample. Sequenced sample: central memory CD4+ T cells from blood. All receptors come from a woman under 40 in good health.

The chain is built from TRBV6-1 and TRBJ2-1; a possible D gene is TRBD2 (6 bases). V was pared by 7 bases and J by 11 bases, with 21 bases between. This CDR3 contains 14 residues. Looked up from germline, CDR1 is MNHNS and CDR2 is SASEGT. CDR3 sequence reads: CASTAGTGSRKQFF. CDR3 nucleotide sequence: TGTGCCAGCACTGCCGGGACTGGCTCTCGGAAGCAGTTCTTC.

This chain uses TRBV5-1 with TRBJ2-1; 7 bases map to TRBD2. V lost 2 bases, J lost 5 bases, and 4 bases stayed unmatched. The CDR3 has 14 amino acids. Germline CDR1 is SGHRS and CDR2 is YFSETQ. The CDR3: CASSLAAGDNEQFF. For the CDR3, the DNA is TGCGCCAGCAGCTTAGCCGCGGGAGACAATGAGCAGTTCTTC. Full variable domain (remainder filled in from reference TRBV5-1 and TRBJ2-1): KAGVTQTPRYLIKTRGQQVTLSCSPISGHRSVSWYQQTPGQGLQFLFEYFSETQRNKGNFPGRFSGRQFSNSRSEMNVSTLELGDSALYLCASSLAAGDNEQFFGPGTRLTVL.

Many counts were recorded for this clone. This chain connects TRBV20-1 to TRBJ1-1; D is uncertain. V was pared by 3 bases and J by 7 bases, with 9 bases between. Germline-derived CDR1 and CDR2 are DFQATT and SNEGSKA (reference sequence). There are 11 residues in the CDR3. The CDR3 loop is CSASRKIEAFF. DNA of the CDR3: TGCAGTGCTAGCAGGAAGATTGAAGCTTTCTTT.

V usage is TRBV7-8 and J usage is TRBJ2-7; 8 bases match TRBD1. This CDR3 contains 14 residues. After removal of 2 bases from V and 5 bases from J, the junction contained 5 bases not matched to a gene. Per the germline V gene, CDR1 is SGHVS and CDR2 is FQNEAQ. The CDR3 sequence: CASSLQGASDEQYF. The CDR3 DNA reads TGTGCCAGCAGCTTACAGGGGGCGAGCGACGAGCAGTACTTC.

The chain has TRBV19 and TRBJ1-1; 9 bases fit TRBD1. V lost 4 bases to trimming and J lost 4 bases; unmatched junction nucleotides: 4. The CDR3 totals 14 residues. Germline V gene lookup returns CDR1 LNHDA and CDR2 SQIVND (reference sequence). This CDR3 reads CASSRGDRATEAFF. CDR3 DNA sequence: TGTGCCAGTAGTAGAGGGGACAGGGCCACTGAAGCTTTCTTT.

This clone was recorded at least ten times. This chain links TRBV5-1 with TRBJ2-1; 13 nucleotides match TRBD2. CDR1 is SGHRS, CDR2 YFSETQ, per germline. V shed 1 base, J shed 2 bases, and the junction held 6 bases outside the gene matches. The length of the CDR3 is 18 residues. The CDR3 DNA reads as TGCGCCAGCAGCTTGCGACTAGCGGGAGGAGGTACCTACAATGAGCAGTTCTTC. Residues: CASSLRLAGGGTYNEQFF.

The chain couples TRBV5-6 to TRBJ1-5, with TRBD1 matching 7 bases. The CDR3 loop spans 16 amino acids. After removal of 2 bases from V and 1 base from J, the junction contained 6 bases not matched to a gene. Germline V gives CDR1 SGHDT, CDR2 YYEEEE. The CDR3 reads CASSLGGRWSNQPQHF. DNA for the CDR3: TGTGCCAGCAGCTTAGGGGGCCGTTGGAGCAATCAGCCCCAGCATTTT.

This clone was recorded many times. V and J are TRBV30 and TRBJ2-1; the D gene is possibly TRBD2 (5 bases). The CDR3 is 11 amino acids. V lost 4 bases and J lost 9, with 10 bases in between. Per germline, CDR1 GTSNPN and CDR2 SVGIG (reference sequence). In DNA, the CDR3 is TGTGCCTGGAATCGAGGAGGTGAGCAGTTCTTC. Translated, it gives CAWNRGGEQFF.

Turning to this clone: Germline is not matched at one junction end, which may reflect a read error. This rearrangement joins TRBV7-6 to TRBJ2-1; 11 bases line up with TRBD2. CDR3 length equals 15 residues. Per the germline V gene, CDR1 is SGHVS and CDR2 is FNYEAQ. CDR3 coding DNA: TGTGCTAGCAGCTTAGGGACTAGCGGTTACAATGAGCAGTTCTTC. Its protein product is CASSLGTSGYNEQFF.

The chain employs TRBV11-2 and TRBJ1-3; the D gene is possibly TRBD1 (5 bases). Germline V gives CDR1 SGHAT, CDR2 FQNNGV. The germline V and J ends were trimmed by 4 bases and 0 bases, with 16 bases remaining between them. The CDR3 is 17 residues long. CDR3 loop: CASSSQGGAFSGNTIYF. The CDR3 DNA follows: TGTGCCAGCAGCTCCCAGGGTGGGGCCTTCTCTGGAAACACCATATATTTT.

This clone was picked up many times. The CDR3 DNA follows: TGCAGCGTTGTCCGACAGGGCAACCAAGAGACCCAGTACTTC. This encodes CSVVRQGNQETQYF. The genes are TRBV29-1 and TRBJ2-5; TRBD1 aligns across 7 bases. After removal of 4 bases from V and 0 bases from J, the junction contained 5 bases not matched to a gene. The CDR3 has 14 amino acids. Germline V CDR1 and CDR2: SQVTM, ANQGSEA.

The sample holds a few counts of this clone. The rearrangement links TRBV7-2 to TRBJ1-3; 10 bases line up with TRBD1. CDR1 SGHTA and CDR2 FQGNSA come from the germline V gene. V shed 5 bases and J 9 bases; nucleotides not matched to a gene: 16. There are 17 residues in the CDR3. The CDR3 sequence: CASSPTGQGLFGSTIYF. The CDR3 region has the DNA TGTGCCAGCAGCCCGACGGGACAGGGGCTCTTTGGGAGCACCATATATTTT. Combining the CDR3 with reference TRBV7-2 and TRBJ1-3 gives the whole variable domain GAGVSQSPSNKVTEKGKDVELRCDPISGHTALYWYRQSLGQGLEFLIYFQGNSAPDKSGLPSDRFSAERTGGSVSTLTIQRTQQEDSAVYLCASSPTGQGLFGSTIYFGEGSWLTVV.

Only a few counts were recorded for this clone. The rearrangement links TRBV28 to TRBJ2-6, with a possible D match to TRBD2 (6 bases). V was cut by 5 bases and J by 6 bases, with 11 bases left in between. This CDR3 contains 14 residues. The V gene's germline CDR1 is MDHEN and CDR2 SYDVKM. CDR3 coding DNA: TGTGCCAGCAGTCCCCCGCGGGAGGCCAACGTCCTGACTTTC. This sequence encodes CASSPPREANVLTF.

In its sample, this clone was seen many times. The chain employs TRBV2 and TRBJ1-5; D not certain. Germline CDR1 reads SNHLY; CDR2 reads FYNNEI. The CDR3 totals 11 residues. V was trimmed by 2 bases and J by 11 bases, leaving 7 bases between them. As DNA, the CDR3 is TGTGCCAGCAGTGAATTGGAGTCCCAGCATTTT. The encoded protein is CASSELESQHF.

This clone was seen a few times. The rearrangement links TRBV4-3 to TRBJ1-1; 10 bases fit TRBD1. Germline-derived CDR1 and CDR2 are LGHNA and YSLEER. There are 17 residues in the CDR3. Trimming at V came to 4 bases and at J to 1 base, leaving 9 bases not matched to a gene. The CDR3, as DNA: TGCGCCAGCAGCCGCCAGGGGACAGGGGCGGAGAACACTGAAGCTTTCTTT. This translates into CASSRQGTGAENTEAFF.

The gene calls are TRBV28 and TRBJ2-5, with 8 bases lining up with TRBD1. Trimming cost V 6 bases and J 3 bases; bases outside gene matches: 9. The CDR3 extends over 15 amino acids. Germline loops: CDR1 MDHEN, CDR2 SYDVKM. The CDR3 loop is CASRSAGGGEETQYF. CDR3 sequence (DNA): TGTGCCAGCAGATCGGCAGGGGGCGGCGAAGAGACCCAGTACTTC. The variable domain in full, completed from reference TRBV28 and TRBJ2-5, reads DVKVTQSSRYLVKRTGEKVFLECVQDMDHENMFWYRQDPGLGLRLIYFSYDVKMKEKGDIPEGYSVSREKKERFSLILESASTNQTSMYLCASRSAGGGEETQYFGPGTRLLVL.

In the case of this clone: The junction does not match germline at one end; this may be a read error. The CDR3 protein is CAGSPGPGQITYEQYF. In DNA, the CDR3 is TGTGCCGGCAGCCCGGGCCCGGGACAGATCACCTACGAGCAGTACTTC. This rearrangement joins TRBV5-4 to TRBJ2-7; 7 nucleotides match TRBD1. Germline V gene data show CDR1 as SGHNT and CDR2 as YYREEE (reference sequence). The CDR3 covers 16 residues.

This clone was observed a handful of times. The chain recombines TRBV6-1 with TRBJ2-5; TRBD2 matches at 14 bases. The junction had 4 bases not matched to a gene; V was cut back by 6 bases and J by 4 bases. Germline-derived CDR1 and CDR2 are MNHNS and SASEGT. The CDR3 is 15 amino acids. The CDR3: CASSRLAGGPETQYF. The CDR3 DNA reads as TGTGCCAGCAGCCGACTAGCGGGAGGGCCAGAGACCCAGTACTTC.

This rearrangement joins TRBV9 to TRBJ2-3; 7 bases agree with TRBD2. The CDR3 sequence is 14 residues long. J gave up 0 bases and V 5 bases, and 3 bases lay outside the gene matches. Germline-derived CDR1 and CDR2 are SGDLS and YYNGEE. CDR3 in DNA: TGTGCCAGCAGGGGGGGGATCAGCACAGATACGCAGTATTTT. It is translated as CASRGGISTDTQYF.

The CDR3 bases are TGTGCCAGCTCACCGGGACAGGGGAGTCAGCCCCAGCATTTT. Translated, it gives CASSPGQGSQPQHF. The rearrangement joins TRBV18 to TRBJ1-5; 10 nucleotides align to TRBD1. The CDR3 covers 14 residues. The V segment lost 3 bases and the J segment 6 bases; nucleotides outside the gene matches: 2. The germline CDR1 and CDR2 sequences are KGHSH and LQKENI.

The chain joins TRBV11-3 to TRBJ1-2; 7 bases are a match to TRBD1. The CDR3 has 16 residues. From germline, CDR1 is SGHNT and CDR2 YENEEA. J lost 3 bases, V lost 3 bases, and 10 bases had no gene match. In nucleotides, the CDR3 is TGTGCCAGCAGCTTGACACCAGACAGGGCTGACTATGGCTACACCTTC. This codes for CASSLTPDRADYGYTF.

This clone came up many times. The chain employs TRBV4-3 and TRBJ2-6, with 11 bases lining up with TRBD2. Per germline, CDR1 LGHNA and CDR2 YSLEER. The length of the CDR3 is 19 residues. V lost 3 bases to trimming and J lost 4 bases; unmatched junction nucleotides: 11. The DNA for the CDR3 is TGCGCCAGCAGCCAGCAGTTAGCGGGAGGGCTAGTAGGGGCCAACGTCCTGACTTTC. Protein: CASSQQLAGGLVGANVLTF.